This T cell receptor (beta chain) came from a study of a mutant IDH1 vaccine in newly diagnosed glioma. As to this clone: Its antigen remains unidentified.

Germline CDR1 reads SGHTS; CDR2 reads YDEGEE. V gave up 0 bases and J gave up 0 bases, with 13 bases separating them. The CDR3 runs to 17 residues. The method was immunoSEQ multiplex PCR; TCRdb's version includes in-frame clones alone and lacks a portion of them. Of about 67,000 clones in the sample, roughly 90% were seen once. Time point reported: week 11, during vaccination. Doses comprised 300 ug of mutant IDH1 20-mer peptide each, plus topical imiquimod. The material was PBMCs, obtained from a glioma patient whose treatment included an IDH1 peptide vaccine. This rearrangement joins TRBV5-8 to TRBJ1-3, with D maybe TRBD1 (5 bases). The receptor comes from a man aged 40-55 years with glioma. The CDR3 spells CASSLVRAGRSGNTIYF. CDR3 nucleotide sequence: TGTGCCAGCAGCTTGGTCAGGGCAGGTCGCTCTGGAAACACCATATATTTT.